These T cell receptor beta chains were read from a single sample in a study of blood T cell repertoires in COVID-19. Assay used: immunoSEQ multiplex PCR; TCRdb lists only in-frame clones, some missing. The profile shows roughly 70,000 clones, just under 80% of them singletons. The sequencing sample was made of peripheral blood. Source of these receptors: a human donor in a cohort sampled during active COVID-19. Each CDR3 is given with its conserved first and last residue. A D gene is named only where the DNA matches it firmly. Clone size appears in some rows only: once, few, many, or a class for an expanded clone.

CDR3	DNA	size	J	D	V
CASSIVEGVTGEETQYF	TGTGCCAGTAGTATAGTAGAGGGGGTCACAGGAGAAGAGACCCAGTACTTC	-	TRBJ2-5	-	TRBV19
CASSLNSNQPQHF	TGTGCCAGCAGTCTAAATAGCAATCAGCCCCAGCATTTT	-	TRBJ1-5	-	TRBV6-2/TRBV6-3
CASSLQSTNEKLFF	TGCGCCAGCAGCTTACAGTCAACTAATGAAAAACTGTTTTTT	-	TRBJ1-4	-	TRBV5-1
CASAGTSGRGVGELFF	TGTGCCAGTGCCGGGACTAGCGGGAGAGGGGTCGGGGAGCTGTTTTTT	-	TRBJ2-2	TRBD2	TRBV19
CASSQWGDGEQYF	TGTGCCAGCAGCCAGTGGGGGGATGGAGAGCAGTACTTC	-	TRBJ2-7	-	TRBV6-6
CASSLTSGRFFTGELFF	TGTGCCAGCAGTCTTACTAGCGGGAGATTTTTCACCGGGGAGCTGTTTTTT	few	TRBJ2-2	TRBD2	TRBV6-2/TRBV6-3
CASSRTRQGPYEQYF	TGTGCCAGCAGTAGAACCAGACAGGGACCCTACGAGCAGTACTTC	-	TRBJ2-7	TRBD1	TRBV3-1/TRBV3-2
CASSQPTHWGVPNYEQYF	TGCGCCAGCAGTCAACCTACCCACTGGGGGGTCCCGAATTACGAGCAGTACTTC	few	TRBJ2-7	-	TRBV23-1
CASSGGTVSSYEQYF	TGCGCCAGCAGCGGCGGGACGGTGAGCTCCTACGAGCAGTACTTC	-	TRBJ2-7	-	TRBV5-1
CASSMGAATYEQYF	TGTGCCAGTAGTATGGGGGCAGCCACCTACGAGCAGTACTTC	-	TRBJ2-7	-	TRBV19
CASSYQAGSYGYTF	TGTGCCAGCAGTTACCAGGCAGGGTCCTATGGCTACACCTTC	-	TRBJ1-2	-	TRBV6-5
CASSTGQNYEQFF	TGTGCCAGCAGCACGGGACAAAACTATGAGCAGTTCTTC	-	TRBJ2-1	-	TRBV11-3
CASSATGGAVRPTTQYF	TGTGCCAGTAGTGCCACGGGGGGGGCTGTGCGGCCGACGACCCAGTACTTC	-	TRBJ2-5	TRBD2	TRBV19
CASSSGAGGPYEQYF	TGTGCCAGCAGTTCCGGGGCGGGAGGCCCCTACGAGCAGTACTTC	-	TRBJ2-7	TRBD2	TRBV27
CASSLGAGYGYTF	TGTGCCAGCAGCTTAGGGGCAGGCTATGGCTACACCTTC	-	TRBJ1-2	-	TRBV11-2
CAISERGQDEQYF	TGTGCCATCAGTGAGCGGGGACAGGACGAGCAGTACTTC	few	TRBJ2-7	TRBD1	TRBV10-3
CASIPSWAEPVGEQFF	TGTGCCAGCATCCCTAGCTGGGCGGAGCCTGTTGGTGAGCAGTTCTTC	-	TRBJ2-1	-	TRBV2
CASIKRQGGTEAFF	TGTGCCAGCATAAAGAGACAGGGAGGCACTGAAGCTTTCTTT	-	TRBJ1-1	TRBD1	TRBV6-5
CASSSSTGTAWSAFF	TGTGCCAGCAGCTCCTCGACCGGGACAGCGTGGTCAGCTTTCTTT	-	TRBJ1-1	TRBD1	TRBV7-3
CASSELTGGYYEQYF	TGTGCCAGCAGTGAATTAACAGGGGGGTACTACGAGCAGTACTTC	-	TRBJ2-7	TRBD1	TRBV2
CASSTRGQLLNTEAFF	TGTGCCAGTAGTACCCGGGGACAACTGCTGAACACTGAAGCTTTCTTT	-	TRBJ1-1	-	TRBV19
CASSSGTSGSRSSYEQYF	TGTGCCAGCAGCTCCGGGACTAGCGGGAGTCGATCCTCCTACGAGCAGTACTTC	once	TRBJ2-7	TRBD2	TRBV11-2
CAWRPGQLEAFF	TGTGCCTGGAGACCCGGACAGCTTGAAGCTTTCTTT	once	TRBJ1-1	-	TRBV30
CASSLRDRVHHEQYF	TGTGCCAGCAGCTTGAGGGACAGGGTCCATCACGAGCAGTACTTC	-	TRBJ2-7	TRBD1	TRBV7-8
CASSPRWGQGSTDTQYF	TGTGCCAGCTCACCAAGGTGGGGGCAGGGGAGCACAGATACGCAGTATTTT	-	TRBJ2-3	-	TRBV18
CASSQGRTGSYEQYF	TGCGCCAGCAGCCAAGGGAGGACAGGGTCCTACGAGCAGTACTTC	-	TRBJ2-7	TRBD1	TRBV4-3
CASSKASGKGTDTQYF	TGTGCCAGCAGCAAGGCTTCGGGAAAGGGCACAGATACGCAGTATTTT	-	TRBJ2-3	-	TRBV5-4
CAISESTGPNNEKLFF	TGTGCCATCAGTGAGTCGACAGGGCCCAATAATGAAAAACTGTTTTTT	-	TRBJ1-4	TRBD1	TRBV10-3
CSVRESNRPQHF	TGCAGCGTTAGGGAGTCTAATCGGCCCCAGCATTTT	-	TRBJ1-5	-	TRBV29-1
CASSGATETGELFF	TGTGCCAGCAGTGGTGCGACAGAGACCGGGGAGCTGTTTTTT	once	TRBJ2-2	-	TRBV2
CASSAGGQETQYF	TGTGCCAGCAGCGCAGGGGGCCAAGAGACCCAGTACTTC	-	TRBJ2-5	TRBD1	TRBV9
CASSAAGLVNTGELFF	TGTGCCAGCAGCGCCGCCGGACTAGTGAACACCGGGGAGCTGTTTTTT	-	TRBJ2-2	TRBD2	TRBV9
CAISSEAGPNTEAFF	TGTGCCATCAGTTCGGAGGCAGGACCGAACACTGAAGCTTTCTTT	-	TRBJ1-1	-	TRBV10-3
CASSLSSADTQYF	TGTGCCAGCAGTTTGTCCTCGGCAGATACGCAGTATTTT	-	TRBJ2-3	-	TRBV12-3/TRBV12-4
CATSESGTLSYEQYF	TGTGCCACCAGTGAATCCGGGACACTTTCTTACGAGCAGTACTTC	-	TRBJ2-7	-	TRBV24-1
CAWTAAGDQPQHF	TGTGCCTGGACTGCTGCAGGGGATCAGCCCCAGCATTTT	once	TRBJ1-5	-	TRBV30
CASSLARGAGEQYF	TGTGCCAGCAGCTTAGCGCGCGGGGCGGGCGAGCAGTACTTC	once	TRBJ2-7	-	TRBV7-8
CASSYSKWEVSYEQYF	TGTGCCAGCAGTTACTCGAAGTGGGAGGTCTCCTACGAGCAGTACTTC	-	TRBJ2-7	-	TRBV6-2/TRBV6-3
CASSIQGGTEAFF	TGTGCCAGTAGTATACAGGGGGGCACTGAAGCTTTCTTT	-	TRBJ1-1	TRBD1	TRBV19